The TCR beta chain under discussion was sequenced for a study of regulatory T cells in long-lasting Graves disease (dated by TCRdb to the early 2020s). Turning to the overall study: In the newly diagnosed Graves' disease group, patients had been taking antithyroid drugs for less than 3 months. The study was conducted in China and was registered as a clinical trial. A total of around 33 samples were covered by TCR sequencing, comprising some 13 persistent and around 20 newly diagnosed Graves' disease patients. This study used TCR sequencing and RNA sequencing of peripheral blood to compare persistent Graves' disease patients against newly diagnosed Graves' disease patients. Study-wide conclusions, independent of this receptor: The small sample size was acknowledged by the authors as a limitation that may reduce accuracy. Persistent Graves' disease patients showed lower TCR Shannon entropy and fewer highly expanded clones than newly diagnosed patients, suggesting clonal expansion. Only the TCR beta chain was sequenced and analyzed. TRBV28, TRBJ1-2 and TRBJ2-5 were preferentially used in persistent disease, while TRBV20-1 and TRBJ2-1 were favored in newly diagnosed disease. Persistent patients shared more public clonotypes among themselves (around 2,500) than newly diagnosed patients did (about 970). Because the primary lesion, thyroid tissue, could not be accessed, the study looked at peripheral blood alone.

The sample holds many counts of this clonotype. Its antigen remains undetermined. No base qualities exist here, and no much larger clone lies one base off it. V is cut by 5 bases and J by 0 bases, and the space between the germline ends is 11 bases. Reading the germline V gene (reference sequence) gives CDR1 SEHNR and CDR2 FQNEAQ. The CDR3 spans 14 residues, from the cysteine through the phenylalanine. Only the CDR3 portion is preserved as DNA: 42 bases, with reading frame beginning at the first base. Libraries were made using multiplex PCR. The listed sequencing device is Illumina HiSeq 4000. TCR beta libraries were built with iRepertoire HTBI primers and Arm-PCR amplification of CDR3 regions. Before sequencing, the PCR products underwent gel purification. The original methods were these. Across samples, 55 to 80 TRBV and roughly 13 TRBJ segments were identified and used for gene usage analysis of CDR3 amino acid clonotypes. Filtered high-quality paired reads were merged into contigs using COPE and FqMerger. BLAST was used to align contigs to IMGT TRBV, TRBD and TRBJ reference genes, with CDR3 defined following IMGT. Any clonotype with a frequency above 0.1% was counted as a highly expanded clone. Shannon entropy served as the measure of repertoire diversity, while the Gini coefficient captured V-J evenness. Public clonotypes were defined as clonotypes shared by more than one individual. TCRdb reworked the public reads: Q25 trimming with fastp, MiXCR clone assembly, productive beta chains retained. Here each entry gathers all rows of one CDR3 protein and keeps the most common genes and DNA. The V and J calls follow TCRdb's processing rather than the paper's. This sample gives 420,000 or so distinct CDR3 sequences in total; around 15% of them show up just once. Of the sample, 20% to 25% falls within the top ten clones.

Sample time point, as interpreted from the label and publication: newly diagnosed GD, antithyroid drugs for less than 3 months. RNA was extracted from PBMCs in TRIzol for both TCR sequencing and RNA sequencing. The diagnosis of Graves' disease was made according to American Thyroid Association guidelines. The patients came from an endocrinology department in Xi'an, China. Each patient gave 7.5 to 10 milliliters of peripheral blood, collected in an EDTA anticoagulant tube. PBMCs were isolated by Ficoll Paque Plus density gradient separation without further T cell sorting. RNA quality was checked with an Agilent 2100 Bioanalyzer and agarose gel, and concentration with a NanoDrop 2000. The data were also submitted as part of a second study, on T cells in Graves' hyperthyroidism and ophthalmopathy. The second study's authors report: Stable Graves' hyperthyroidism was defined as the absence of progression to ophthalmopathy over 18 months of follow-up. Hyperthyroidism patients were newly diagnosed, with disease duration under 2 months, and aged 18 to 65 years. Exclusion was applied to patients with uncontrolled infections, other autoimmune diseases, pregnancy or lactation. Diagnoses were established on the basis of clinical symptoms, serum thyroxine and TRAb, thyroid ultrasound, and orbital computed tomography. A first-round RT-PCR of the TCR CDR3 used the HTBI primer set with the Qiagen OneStep RT-PCR kit. Most expanded thyroid clonotypes (frequency above 0.001) were also detected in blood, suggesting blood repertoires may reflect thyroid immune responses. In cross-validation, a model built on a 13 V-J signature told ophthalmopathy apart from stable hyperthyroidism with 87.88% sensitivity and about 81% specificity, and in testing the same model reached 80%/75%. During validation, the model predicted progression to ophthalmopathy a median of approximately six months ahead of onset, with almost 71% sensitivity and about 72% specificity. To identify TCR V-J signatures that set the groups apart, the researchers used a discovery cohort of 90 to 100 patients, made up of approximately 43 with Graves' ophthalmopathy and 55 to 65 with stable Graves' hyperthyroidism. Prospective prediction of ophthalmopathy was tested in an independent validation cohort of 18 hyperthyroidism patients and 15 to 17 patients who later progressed to ophthalmopathy. For training and testing, the 100 or so patients in the discovery cohort were randomly divided in a 7:3 ratio. In addition, the study compared T-cell repertoires in thyroid tissue and in blood from several Graves' hyperthyroidism patients. Once sampling was done, hyperthyroidism patients were given methimazole at a starting dose of 30 mg daily, whereas ophthalmopathy patients were given high-dose intravenous methylprednisolone. Libraries were constructed in a second round of multiplex PCR, after which size selection and purification were performed. Libraries were sequenced paired-end with 100 bp reads on an Illumina HiSeq2000. SOAPnuke was used to process the raw data, throwing out any read that contained adapters or uncalled bases, had a mean Phred below 15, or lacked an exact constant-primer or identifier match. High-quality paired reads were merged with COPE v1.2.5, and unique nucleotide sequences were defined as clonotypes. Clonotypes were aligned to IMGT TRBV, TRBD and TRBJ reference segments using MiTCR v1.1. Only V-J combinations with frequency above 0.0001, covering about 99% of repertoires, were analysed. A TCS score was defined as the ratio between F50 (clonal expansion) and ExV (chaos), using BLOSUM62-based TCRdist between CDR3 peptides within each V-J. Welch's t-statistics and random forest reduced 514 V-J features to 13, which were used in a naive Bayes classifier (R e1071). Sample size was not statistically predetermined, and blinding of investigators to group allocation was not performed. According to the paper, TCR Vbeta CDR3 sequencing was carried out on 135 peripheral blood samples, which came from fewer than 50 ophthalmopathy, under 80 hyperthyroidism and approximately 17 progressor patients.

This receptor was taken from a woman aged 18-29 years with Graves disease. Donor details come from another sample of the same person, matched by shared clones. Recombination connected TRBV7-9 to TRBJ2-7; too little of a D gene remains to name it. The source was peripheral blood mononuclear cells (PBMCs), collected at new diagnosis, from a patient treated with antithyroid drugs. The DNA is TGTGCCAGCAGCCCTCTGTCCGACTCCTACGAGCAGTACTTC. This encodes CASSPLSDSYEQYF.